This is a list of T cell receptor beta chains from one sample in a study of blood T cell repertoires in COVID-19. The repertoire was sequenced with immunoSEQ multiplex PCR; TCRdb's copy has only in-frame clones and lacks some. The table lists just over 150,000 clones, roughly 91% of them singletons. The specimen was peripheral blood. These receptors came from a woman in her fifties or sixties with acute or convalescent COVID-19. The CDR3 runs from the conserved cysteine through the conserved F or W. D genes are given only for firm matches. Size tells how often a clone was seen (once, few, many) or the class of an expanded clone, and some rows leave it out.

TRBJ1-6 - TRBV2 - TGTGCCAGCTGCGTCGACACCCTCTCCTATAATTCACCCCTCCACTTT CASCVDTLSYNSPLHF
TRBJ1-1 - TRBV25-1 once TGTGCCAGCAGTTCGGGGGTAGGCACTGAAGCTTTCTTT CASSSGVGTEAFF
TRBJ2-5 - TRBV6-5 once TGTGCCAGCAGTTACAGGGGCCAAGAGACCCAGTACTTC CASSYRGQETQYF
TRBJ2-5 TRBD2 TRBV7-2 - TGTGCCAGCAGCTTACAGCGGGAGAGAGAGACCCAGTACTTC CASSLQRERETQYF
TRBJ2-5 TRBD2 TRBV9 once TGTGCCAGCAGCACACTAGCGGGAGGGCCAGGGCTAGAGACCCAGTACTTC CASSTLAGGPGLETQYF
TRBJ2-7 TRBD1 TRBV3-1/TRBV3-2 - TGTGCCAGCGGAAGGGACAGCCCCTACGAGCAGTACTTC CASGRDSPYEQYF
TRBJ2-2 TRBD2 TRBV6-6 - TGTGCCAGCAGTGCCAGCGGGGGGAACACCGGGGAGCTGTTTTTT CASSASGGNTGELFF
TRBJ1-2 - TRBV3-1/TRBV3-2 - TGTGCCAGCAGCCAGGGACAACCCTTCGGGAACGGCTACACCTTC CASSQGQPFGNGYTF
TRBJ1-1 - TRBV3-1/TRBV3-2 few TGTGCCAGCAGCAGGTCCGGGGGCACTGAAGCTTTCTTT CASSRSGGTEAFF
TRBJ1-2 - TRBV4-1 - TGCGCCAGCAGCCAATTATGTGGCTACACCTTC CASSQLCGYTF
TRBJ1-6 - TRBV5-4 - TGTGCCAGCAGCCTCCTACAGGAGAATTCACCCCTCCACTTT CASSLLQENSPLHF
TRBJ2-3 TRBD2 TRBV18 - TGTGCCAGCTCACCGGGAGGGACAGATACGCAGTATTTT CASSPGGTDTQYF
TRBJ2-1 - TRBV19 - TGTGCCAGCGGTAGGGGGGGTTCGCCCTACAATGAGCAGTTCTTC CASGRGGSPYNEQFF
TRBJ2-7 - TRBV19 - TGTGCCAGTAGTATGGGGAGGCCCTACGAGCAGTACTTC CASSMGRPYEQYF
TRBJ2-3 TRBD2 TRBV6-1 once TGTGCCAGCAGTGAACTAGCGGGAGTTGGCACAGATACGCAGTATTTT CASSELAGVGTDTQYF
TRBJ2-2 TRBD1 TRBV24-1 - TGTGCCACCAGTGAGACAGGGGGCGGCACCGGGGAGCTGTTTTTT CATSETGGGTGELFF
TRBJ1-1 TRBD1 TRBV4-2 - TGTGCCAGCAGCCAAGGGGACAGGATGGGCACTGAAGCTTTCTTT CASSQGDRMGTEAFF
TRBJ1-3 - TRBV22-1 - TGTCCTGGGAGCGCTACAGGGTTGAAAGGAAACACCATATATTTT CPGSATGLKGNTIYF
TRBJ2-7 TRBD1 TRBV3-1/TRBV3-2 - TGTGCCAGCAGCCGGGACAGGTCCCACGAGCAGTACTTC CASSRDRSHEQYF
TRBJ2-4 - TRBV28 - TGTGCCACCTCTCCCTCCCAAAACATTCAGTACTTC CATSPSQNIQYF
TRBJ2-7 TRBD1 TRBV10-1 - TGCGCCAGCAGTGAGTCGAGGGGGCGCGAGCAGTACTTC CASSESRGREQYF
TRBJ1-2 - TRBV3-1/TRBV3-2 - TGTGCCAGCAGCCCCGAGGCACTAGTCTATGGCTACACCTTC CASSPEALVYGYTF
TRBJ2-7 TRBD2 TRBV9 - TGTGCCAGCAGCGTAGCAGGGTCTAGCGGATCCTACGAGCAGTACTTC CASSVAGSSGSYEQYF
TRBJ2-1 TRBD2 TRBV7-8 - TGTGCCAGCAGCTTAGACACCGGGACTAGCTACAATGAGCAGTTCTTC CASSLDTGTSYNEQFF
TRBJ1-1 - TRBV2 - TGTGCCAGCAGCCTGGGAGAGAGGATGAACACTGAAGCTTTCTTT CASSLGERMNTEAFF
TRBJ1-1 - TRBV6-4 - TGTGCCAGCAGTGACAGAGTCAACACTGAAGCTTTCTTT CASSDRVNTEAFF
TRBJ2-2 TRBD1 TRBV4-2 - TGTGCCAGCAGCCAACCCGGACAGGATCTCACCGGGGAGCTGTTTTTT CASSQPGQDLTGELFF
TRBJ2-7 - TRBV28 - TGTGCCAGCAGGAAGGGGGGGTTGTACGAGCAGTACTTC CASRKGGLYEQYF
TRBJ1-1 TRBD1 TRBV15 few TGTGCCACCAGAGACAGGGCCATGAACACTGAAGCTTTCTTT CATRDRAMNTEAFF